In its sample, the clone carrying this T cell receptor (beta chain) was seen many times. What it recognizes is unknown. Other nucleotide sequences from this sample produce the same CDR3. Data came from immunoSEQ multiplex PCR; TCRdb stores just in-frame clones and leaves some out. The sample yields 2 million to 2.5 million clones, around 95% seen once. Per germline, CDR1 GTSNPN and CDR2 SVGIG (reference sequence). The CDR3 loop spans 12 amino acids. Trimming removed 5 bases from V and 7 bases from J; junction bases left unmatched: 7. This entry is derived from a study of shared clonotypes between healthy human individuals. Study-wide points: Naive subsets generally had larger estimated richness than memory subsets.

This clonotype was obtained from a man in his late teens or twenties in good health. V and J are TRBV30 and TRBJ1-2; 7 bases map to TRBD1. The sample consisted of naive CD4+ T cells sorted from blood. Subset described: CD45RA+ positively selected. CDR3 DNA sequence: TGTGCCTGGGACAGGGCGGGTAGTGGCTACACCTTC. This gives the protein CAWDRAGSGYTF.